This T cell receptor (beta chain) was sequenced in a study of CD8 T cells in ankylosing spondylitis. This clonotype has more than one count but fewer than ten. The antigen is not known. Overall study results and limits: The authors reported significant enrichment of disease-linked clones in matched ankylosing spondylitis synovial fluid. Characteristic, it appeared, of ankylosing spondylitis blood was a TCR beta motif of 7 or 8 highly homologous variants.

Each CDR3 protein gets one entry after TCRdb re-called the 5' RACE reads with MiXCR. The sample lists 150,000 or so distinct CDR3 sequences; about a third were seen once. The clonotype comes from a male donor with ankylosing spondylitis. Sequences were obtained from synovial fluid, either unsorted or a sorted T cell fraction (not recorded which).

As DNA, the CDR3 is TGTGCCAGCAGGCAGGGACTCACTGAAGCTTTCTTT. Its translation is CASRQGLTEAFF. This sequence joins TRBV25-1 and TRBJ1-1; D perhaps matches TRBD1 (5 bases). Germline V lookup: CDR1 MGHDK, CDR2 SYGVNS. This CDR3 has 12 amino acids. V was clipped by 6 bases and J by 4 bases, with 9 bases between them.